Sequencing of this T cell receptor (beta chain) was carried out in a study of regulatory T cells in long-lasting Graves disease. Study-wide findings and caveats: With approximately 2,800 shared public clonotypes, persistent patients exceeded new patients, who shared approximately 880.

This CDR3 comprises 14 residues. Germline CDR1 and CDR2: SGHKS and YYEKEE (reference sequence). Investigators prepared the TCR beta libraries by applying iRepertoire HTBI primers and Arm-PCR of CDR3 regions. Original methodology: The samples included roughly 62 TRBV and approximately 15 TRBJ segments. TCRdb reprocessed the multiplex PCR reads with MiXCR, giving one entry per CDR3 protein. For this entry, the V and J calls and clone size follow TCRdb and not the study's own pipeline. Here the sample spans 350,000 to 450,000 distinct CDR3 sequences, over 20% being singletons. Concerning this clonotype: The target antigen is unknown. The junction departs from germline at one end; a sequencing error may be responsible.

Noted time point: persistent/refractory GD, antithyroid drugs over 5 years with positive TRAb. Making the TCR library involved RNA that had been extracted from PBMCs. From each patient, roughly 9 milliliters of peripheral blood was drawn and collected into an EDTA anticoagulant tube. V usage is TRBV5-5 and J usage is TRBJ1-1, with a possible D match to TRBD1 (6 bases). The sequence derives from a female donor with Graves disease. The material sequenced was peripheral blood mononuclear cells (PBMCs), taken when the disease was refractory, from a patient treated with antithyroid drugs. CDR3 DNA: TGTGCCAGCAGCTTGGGGGGGCTGGGCACTGGAGCTTTCTTT. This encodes CASSLGGLGTGAFF. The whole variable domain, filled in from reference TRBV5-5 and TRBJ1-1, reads DAGVTQSPTHLIKTRGQQVTLRCSPISGHKSVSWYQQVLGQGPQFIFQYYEKEERGRGNFPDRFSARQFPNYSSELNVNALLLGDSALYLCASSLGGLGTGAFFGQGTRLTVV.